The T cell receptor beta chain described here comes from a study of T cell responses to AZD1222 COVID-19 vaccine. Study-wide results and limits: Per reports, nearly half of all spike-specific TCRs target regions that are unmutated in variants.

Generated by immunoSEQ multiplex PCR, the TCRdb table keeps only in-frame clones and is missing some. The data hold about 100,000 clones, with about nine tenths observed a single time. A remark on this clone: The antigen is undetermined.

The CDR3 is made up of 15 amino acids. Trimming took off 5 bases at V and 3 bases at J, with 13 bases between the two ends. Germline assignment: CDR1 MDHEN and CDR2 SYDVKM. The receptor was isolated from an adult in good health. The chain carries TRBV28 and TRBJ1-4; D perhaps matches TRBD1 (6 bases). Specimen: peripheral blood, collected on day 0 of AZD1222 vaccination. CDR3 amino acids: CASSPYRASNEKLFF. The DNA for the CDR3 is TGTGCCAGCAGTCCTTACAGGGCTTCTAATGAAAAACTGTTTTTT.